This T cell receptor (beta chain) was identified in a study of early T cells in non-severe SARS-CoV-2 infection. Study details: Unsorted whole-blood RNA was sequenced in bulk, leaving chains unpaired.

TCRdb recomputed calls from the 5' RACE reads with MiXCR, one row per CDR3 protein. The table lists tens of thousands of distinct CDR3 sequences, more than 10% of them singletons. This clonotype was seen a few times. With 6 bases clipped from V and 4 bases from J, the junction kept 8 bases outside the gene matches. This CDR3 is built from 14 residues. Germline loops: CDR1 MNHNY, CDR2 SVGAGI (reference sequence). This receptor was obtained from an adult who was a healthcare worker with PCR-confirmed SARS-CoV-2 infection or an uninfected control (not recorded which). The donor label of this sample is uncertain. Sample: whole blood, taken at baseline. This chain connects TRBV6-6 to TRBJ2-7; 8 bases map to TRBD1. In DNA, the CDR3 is TGTGCCAGCAGCCCCGGGACAGGCAGGTACGAGCAGTACTTC. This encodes CASSPGTGRYEQYF.